The rows below give T cell receptor beta chains drawn from one sample of a study of cytomegalovirus exposure and HLA in healthy donors. The table came from immunoSEQ multiplex PCR; TCRdb's copy has only in-frame clones and leaves some out. The repertoire has some 240,000 clones, approximately 82% of them found once; the top ten carry about 6%. Specimen: PBMCs. The source is a woman between 18 and 29 years old in good health and CMV-seronegative. The CDR3 runs from the conserved cysteine through the conserved F or W. A D gene is named only where the DNA matches it firmly. The size of a clone is reported for some rows only, either as once, few or many, or as a class for expanded clones.

length: 14; size: .; D: .; V: TRBV11-2; J: TRBJ1-1; CDR3: CASSLGGPGTEAFF; DNA: TGTGCCAGCAGCTTAGGGGGGCCTGGGACTGAAGCTTTCTTT
length: 15; size: .; D: .; V: TRBV11-2; J: TRBJ2-7; CDR3: CASSHRDSRTYEQYF; DNA: TGTGCCAGCAGCCACCGGGACTCTCGTACCTACGAGCAGTACTTC
length: 13; size: .; D: TRBD1; V: TRBV29-1; J: TRBJ1-5; CDR3: CSVGQGGDQPQHF; DNA: TGCAGCGTTGGTCAGGGGGGCGATCAGCCCCAGCATTTT
length: 14; size: .; D: TRBD1; V: TRBV6-1; J: TRBJ1-5; CDR3: CASRPDRGHQPQHF; DNA: TGTGCCAGCAGACCGGACAGGGGGCATCAGCCCCAGCATTTT
length: 16; size: .; D: TRBD2; V: TRBV5-1; J: TRBJ2-5; CDR3: CASSLPSGSLGETQYF; DNA: TGCGCCAGCAGCTTGCCTAGCGGGAGTCTTGGAGAGACCCAGTACTTC
length: 13; size: .; D: .; V: TRBV19; J: TRBJ2-2; CDR3: CASSIGLTGELFF; DNA: TGTGCCAGTAGTATAGGGCTCACCGGGGAGCTGTTTTTT
length: 15; size: once; D: TRBD2; V: TRBV11-2; J: TRBJ2-5; CDR3: CASSELAGVEETQYF; DNA: TGTGCCAGCAGCGAATTAGCGGGAGTCGAAGAGACCCAGTACTTC
length: 13; size: .; D: TRBD1; V: TRBV30; J: TRBJ2-5; CDR3: CAWGQGSQETQYF; DNA: TGTGCCTGGGGACAGGGCTCCCAGGAGACCCAGTACTTC
length: 17; size: .; D: TRBD2; V: TRBV5-4; J: TRBJ2-1; CDR3: CASSLGLADPKDNEQFF; DNA: TGTGCCAGCAGCTTAGGACTAGCGGACCCCAAGGACAATGAGCAGTTCTTC
length: 16; size: .; D: .; V: TRBV7-2; J: TRBJ2-3; CDR3: CASSPVGGTSTDTQYF; DNA: TGTGCCAGCAGCCCGGTTGGCGGAACTAGCACAGATACGCAGTATTTT
length: 16; size: .; D: .; V: TRBV2; J: TRBJ2-6; CDR3: CASSQYFLSGANVLTF; DNA: TGTGCCAGCAGTCAATATTTCCTCTCTGGGGCCAACGTCCTGACTTTC
length: 13; size: .; D: .; V: TRBV29-1; J: TRBJ1-1; CDR3: CSVVRGRGTEAFF; DNA: TGCAGCGTCGTACGAGGGAGGGGAACTGAAGCTTTCTTT
length: 14; size: once; D: .; V: TRBV6-1; J: TRBJ1-5; CDR3: CASSEGQGNQPQHF; DNA: TGTGCCAGCAGTGAAGGGCAGGGCAATCAGCCCCAGCATTTT
length: 12; size: .; D: .; V: TRBV7-8; J: TRBJ2-7; CDR3: CASRTDSTQQYF; DNA: TGTGCCAGCCGGACAGATTCGACGCAGCAGTACTTC
length: 13; size: .; D: .; V: TRBV5-1; J: TRBJ2-7; CDR3: CASSLEGTYEQYF; DNA: TGCGCCAGCAGCTTGGAAGGGACCTACGAGCAGTACTTC
length: 17; size: .; D: .; V: TRBV5-1; J: TRBJ1-1; CDR3: CASSLYSFGGSDTEAFF; DNA: TGCGCCAGCAGCTTGTATTCGTTTGGGGGTTCGGACACTGAAGCTTTCTTT
length: 13; size: .; D: .; V: TRBV28; J: TRBJ1-2; CDR3: CASSLDSNYGYTF; DNA: TGTGCCAGCAGTTTAGACAGTAACTATGGCTACACCTTC
length: 12; size: .; D: .; V: TRBV29-1; J: TRBJ2-1; CDR3: CSVVRTFNEQFF; DNA: TGCAGCGTTGTAAGAACTTTCAATGAGCAGTTCTTC
length: 16; size: .; D: TRBD2; V: TRBV19; J: TRBJ2-1; CDR3: CASSISGRAPYNEQFF; DNA: TGTGCCAGTAGTATTAGCGGGAGGGCCCCCTACAATGAGCAGTTCTTC
length: 16; size: .; D: .; V: TRBV9; J: TRBJ2-1; CDR3: CASSAHPRGSYNEQFF; DNA: TGTGCCAGCAGCGCACATCCCCGGGGGTCCTACAATGAGCAGTTCTTC
length: 14; size: .; D: TRBD1; V: TRBV5-1; J: TRBJ1-2; CDR3: CASSYDRASHGYTF; DNA: TGCGCCAGCAGCTATGACAGGGCCTCCCATGGCTACACCTTC
length: 13; size: .; D: .; V: TRBV5-1; J: TRBJ2-7; CDR3: CASSLGQAGEQYF; DNA: TGCGCCAGCAGCTTGGGGCAGGCGGGCGAGCAGTACTTC
length: 14; size: few; D: .; V: TRBV6-1; J: TRBJ1-6; CDR3: CASRAGAVESPLHF; DNA: TGTGCCAGCAGGGCAGGCGCGGTGGAATCACCCCTCCACTTT
length: 12; size: .; D: .; V: TRBV4-1; J: TRBJ1-1; CDR3: CASSPVWGQAFF; DNA: TGCGCCAGCAGCCCAGTATGGGGCCAAGCTTTCTTT
length: 15; size: .; D: .; V: TRBV30; J: TRBJ1-5; CDR3: CAWSFGGGGGQPQHF; DNA: TGTGCCTGGAGTTTTGGCGGGGGAGGTGGGCAGCCCCAGCATTTT
length: 18; size: many; D: TRBD1; V: TRBV7-9; J: TRBJ1-4; CDR3: CASSLALQGARTNEKLFF; DNA: TGTGCCAGCAGCTTAGCCCTACAGGGGGCGCGGACTAATGAAAAACTGTTTTTT
length: 13; size: .; D: .; V: TRBV6-1; J: TRBJ2-1; CDR3: CASGLRVGDEQFF; DNA: TGTGCCAGCGGCCTCAGGGTAGGCGATGAGCAGTTCTTC
length: 14; size: .; D: TRBD1; V: TRBV11-2; J: TRBJ1-2; CDR3: CASSLGQGTDGYTF; DNA: TGTGCCAGCAGCTTAGGACAGGGGACAGATGGCTACACCTTC
length: 15; size: .; D: TRBD1; V: TRBV7-3; J: TRBJ1-6; CDR3: CASDERGQGFSPLHF; DNA: TGTGCCAGTGATGAACGGGGACAGGGATTTTCACCCCTCCACTTT
length: 13; size: .; D: .; V: TRBV10-1; J: TRBJ1-1; CDR3: CASRLNRETEAFF; DNA: TGCGCCAGCAGGCTGAACAGAGAGACTGAAGCTTTCTTT
length: 17; size: .; D: TRBD2; V: TRBV28; J: TRBJ2-2; CDR3: CASSPPRLAGDTGELFF; DNA: TGTGCCAGCAGCCCCCCCCGGCTAGCGGGAGATACCGGGGAGCTGTTTTTT
length: 14; size: .; D: .; V: TRBV10-3; J: TRBJ2-1; CDR3: CAISESDFRNEQFF; DNA: TGTGCCATCAGTGAGAGCGACTTTAGGAATGAGCAGTTCTTC
length: 15; size: .; D: TRBD1; V: TRBV9; J: TRBJ1-6; CDR3: CASSPRGTGDSPLHF; DNA: TGTGCCAGCAGCCCTCGCGGGACAGGGGACTCACCCCTCCACTTT
length: 13; size: .; D: .; V: TRBV5-1; J: TRBJ1-1; CDR3: CASSLRMNTEAFF; DNA: TGCGCCAGCAGCTTAAGGATGAACACTGAAGCTTTCTTT
length: 12; size: .; D: .; V: TRBV6-1; J: TRBJ1-4; CDR3: CASSEALLKLFF; DNA: TGTGCCAGCAGTGAAGCGCTGTTGAAACTGTTTTTT
length: 14; size: .; D: TRBD1; V: TRBV5-1; J: TRBJ1-2; CDR3: CASSTAVGTGGYTF; DNA: TGCGCCAGCAGCACCGCAGTGGGGACAGGTGGCTACACCTTC
length: 14; size: few; D: .; V: TRBV2; J: TRBJ1-2; CDR3: CASSGVGGGDGYTF; DNA: TGTGCCAGCAGTGGGGTTGGGGGCGGAGATGGCTACACCTTC
length: 13; size: .; D: .; V: TRBV27; J: TRBJ1-1; CDR3: CASSLSGRAEAFF; DNA: TGTGCCAGCAGTTTATCAGGACGGGCTGAAGCTTTCTTT
length: 14; size: once; D: TRBD1; V: TRBV5-6; J: TRBJ2-7; CDR3: CASSPPGQPFEQYF; DNA: TGTGCCAGCAGCCCGCCGGGACAGCCATTCGAGCAGTACTTC
length: 14; size: .; D: .; V: TRBV4-2; J: TRBJ1-2; CDR3: CASSQEGAMGGYTF; DNA: TGTGCCAGCAGCCAAGAAGGGGCTATGGGTGGCTACACCTTC